This T cell receptor delta chain was captured in a study of gamma-delta T cells after stem cell transplantation (dated by TCRdb to 2016 to 2017). The library was made by RT-PCR. Sequenced using an Illumina MiSeq. In TCRdb, clones were called once more from the public reads by CATT, and rows of identical DNA were later combined. Here the sample has roughly 680 delta-chain clones; approximately 5% occur a single time. The ten largest clones represent about 61% of the sample. In its sample, this clone comes out as large (0.1 to 1%). The target of this receptor is not known. No base-level quality is on record; no much larger clone is a single base apart. Other nucleotide sequences from this sample produce the same CDR3. There are 30 amino acids in the CDR3, from cysteine to phenylalanine inclusive. Just CDR3 DNA is preserved here, 90 bases in frame from base 1. Trimming removed 6 bases from V and 2 bases from J, leaving 61 bases between the germline ends. As encoded in the germline V gene, CDR1 is TSWWSYY while CDR2 is QGS.

The chain is made from TRDV1 and TRDJ1, with a tentative D call of TRDD2 or TRDD3, each matching 9 bases. Sequencing was performed on gamma-delta T cells. The sequence derives from a human donor. It is not recorded whose cells these are; they may come from a transplant donor. The DNA is TGTGCTCTTGGACAACGCCCCCACTATGAAGGAGGTAATTTATTCCTTCCTACGCCGTGGGGGATAGAGGAGACCGATAAACTCATCTTT. Its protein reads: CALGQRPHYEGGNLFLPTPWGIEETDKLIF.